This T cell receptor beta chain came from a study of blood T cell repertoires in COVID-19. Study information: PBMCs, B-cell-depleted T cells, or T cells were the source of the cDNA or gDNA that made up the material.

Participants had their cohort set by participant-reported clinical history. In the authors' workflow: Amplification from reference gene primers served as the basis for estimated nucleated cell counts. The assay was immunoSEQ multiplex PCR, and TCRdb's table has in-frame clones only and misses some. The V and J calls and clone size were taken over from that table, and D and trimming were inferred from the DNA. The sample contains about 200,000 clones, roughly 79% of which appear only once. The germline gives CDR1 KGHSH, CDR2 LQKENI. This CDR3 has 16 amino acids. Trimming removed 2 bases at V and 4 bases at J, with 17 bases between. This clone has a single count.

The material sequenced was PBMCs or T cells enriched from blood (not recorded which). This sequence joins TRBV18 and TRBJ1-1; D is ambiguous. The clonotype comes from a man aged 35-49 years who had recovered from COVID-19. CDR3 amino acids: CASSPIAARGITEAFF. Written as DNA, the CDR3 is TGTGCCAGCTCACCAATTGCTGCCCGAGGTATCACTGAAGCTTTCTTT.